This T cell receptor (beta chain) was found in a study of blood T cell repertoires in COVID-19. The wider study: Specimens from acute and convalescent COVID-19 originated in the United States, Italy and Spain. Sources were T cells, B-cell-depleted T cells, or PBMCs; the material itself was cDNA or gDNA.

Per the original methods: Reference gene primer amplification in the assay estimated nucleated cell counts. The repertoire was sequenced with immunoSEQ multiplex PCR; TCRdb's copy has only in-frame clones and lacks some. The DNA gave D and trimming, while V, J and clone size come from that table. Altogether roughly 250,000 clones are present, 88% being singletons, with the ten largest covering 0.7% to 0.85%. Deletions cut 0 bases from V and 6 bases from J, with 14 bases between. The germline V gene has CDR1 MGHDK and CDR2 SYGVNS. The length of the CDR3 is 15 residues. The chain employs TRBV25-1 and TRBJ1-2; D may be TRBD1 (5 bases). Sequenced: peripheral blood. The sequence derives from a woman aged 25 to 39 with acute or convalescent COVID-19. The CDR3 sequence is CASSEYKGSLDGYTF. The CDR3 DNA is TGTGCCAGCAGTGAATATAAGGGGTCCCTCGATGGCTACACCTTC.